These T cell receptor beta chains were read from a single sample in a study of siplizumab effects on memory and regulatory T cells. The assay was immunoSEQ multiplex PCR, and TCRdb's table has in-frame clones only and misses some. The table shows 70,000 to 90,000 clones, with approximately 90% occurring only once. The specimen was CD4+ T cells sorted from blood. The source of these receptors is a human donor in good health. Each CDR3 is given with its conserved first and last residue. A D gene is named only where the DNA matches it firmly. Not every row has a clone size; where given, it reads once, few, many or a size class.

.,TRBV7-2,14,.,CASSLGGAGTEAFF
.,TRBV6-6,15,.,CASSTRRGWSIEQFF
.,TRBV5-6,12,.,CASSYTVETQYF
TRBD2,TRBV10-1,14,.,CASARTSGTDTQYF
TRBD1,TRBV10-3,14,once,CAIRGQGGDSEQYF
.,TRBV9,13,few,CASGTPTPGELFF
TRBD2,TRBV30,16,.,CAWKGLAGGAKNIQYF
TRBD1,TRBV18,14,.,CASSLGQGALEQYF
.,TRBV7-8,14,.,CASSLLRNTGELFF
TRBD1,TRBV30,15,.,CAWSIPGQLNYGYTF
TRBD1,TRBV5-8,13,.,CASSLNRGLEQFF
.,TRBV4-3,17,.,CASSQSRGSGSYNEQFF
TRBD2,TRBV5-6,18,once,CASSLEYSGRRYTDTQYF
.,TRBV28,12,.,CASSFGAGELFF
TRBD1,TRBV10-3,13,once,CAITGTGSYEQYF
.,TRBV15,13,.,CATSGVSTDTQYF
.,TRBV29-1,14,few,CSVDPKAGQIEQFF
.,TRBV4-1,15,few,CASSQASDRAYGYTF
.,TRBV19,13,.,CASGWGIGGELFF
.,TRBV7-9,15,.,CASSGILANTGELFF
.,TRBV11-3,15,.,CASSPRGPMNTEAFF
TRBD2,TRBV6-5,15,medium-sized,CASSVRASGLYEQYF
.,TRBV30,14,.,CAWRKRESKYEQYF
TRBD1,TRBV9,18,.,CASSPRPGTGNGANVLTF
TRBD1,TRBV6-1,15,.,CASSVGNRGRDEQYF
.,TRBV18,11,.,CASSPWDTQYF
.,TRBV6-1,14,once,CASRLDGSWSEQYF
.,TRBV5-4,17,.,CASSLWGSKTRNTEAFF
TRBD1,TRBV28,14,.,CASSPGQASYGYTF
.,TRBV25-1,15,.,CASSETQTRATEAFF
.,TRBV6-1,15,.,CASSERIAGGQPQHF
.,TRBV2,13,.,CASMRDSQETQYF
.,TRBV6-1,18,.,CASSETFGGSGGLYEQYF
TRBD2,TRBV29-1,11,.,CSVGAGVEQYF
.,TRBV7-8,10,.,CASKEDGYTF
.,TRBV2,11,.,CATRSNNEQFF
TRBD2,TRBV19,15,.,CASSIGREGLGEQFF
TRBD1,TRBV28,18,.,CASRTQGAESSGANVLTF
.,TRBV6-5,11,once,CASSSPGELFF
.,TRBV18,12,.,CASSSGNQPQHF
TRBD1,TRBV27,15,once,CASSPNRGSYNEQFF
.,TRBV28,13,.,CASTPGPPNEQYF
TRBD1,TRBV19,16,few,CASSIGGQARDEKLFF
TRBD1,TRBV7-8,14,once,CASSLRDRGNEQFF
.,TRBV28,14,once,CASSFPFSSYEQYF
TRBD1,TRBV11-3,16,.,CASSQGQGAMNTEAFF
.,TRBV21-1,15,.,CASCRDRPSTDTQYF
TRBD1,TRBV5-1,12,.,CASSRDSGGYTF
.,TRBV28,17,.,CASSLLSGPLGTGELFF
.,TRBV6-6,12,once,CASRRDNYEQYF
.,TRBV28,14,.,CASSSGQRTGELFF
.,TRBV18,14,.,CASSPLRETGELFF
.,TRBV5-1,13,.,CASSLAVRETQYF
TRBD1,TRBV4-1,22,.,CASSNFLRSLGTAGSYNSPLHF
.,TRBV5-4,14,.,CASSYLISQETQYF
.,TRBV6-5,14,once,CASSSTPPADEAFF
TRBD2,TRBV20-1,11,.,CSASLSGITFF
.,TRBV20-1,11,.,CSARWGDTQYF
TRBD1,TRBV2,13,.,CASSVRTGDGYTF
TRBD1,TRBV5-1,17,.,CASSPRAAGQGASEQYF